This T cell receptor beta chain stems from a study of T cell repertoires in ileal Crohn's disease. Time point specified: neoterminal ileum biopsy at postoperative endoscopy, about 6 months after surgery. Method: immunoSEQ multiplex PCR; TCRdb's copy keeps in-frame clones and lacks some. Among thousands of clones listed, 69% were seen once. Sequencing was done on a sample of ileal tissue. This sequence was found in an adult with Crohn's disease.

This CDR3 is CAITPGNYGYTF. In DNA form, the CDR3 reads TGTGCCATCACACCGGGTAACTATGGCTACACCTTC. The chain uses TRBV6-1 and TRBJ1-2, with D hard to call. CDR3 length equals 12 residues. Trimming took 10 bases from V and 1 from J, leaving 10 bases between them. Per the germline V gene, CDR1 is MNHNS and CDR2 is SASEGT.